What follows are 19 T cell receptor beta chains derived from one specimen sequenced in a study of blood T cell repertoires in COVID-19. Generated by immunoSEQ multiplex PCR, the TCRdb table keeps only in-frame clones and is missing some. Altogether under 300,000 clones are present, around 83% being singletons, with the ten largest covering 1.5% to 2%. Sequenced input: peripheral blood. These receptor sequences come from a young man who had recovered from COVID-19.

The V and J genes are TRBV19 and TRBJ1-5; weak D call: TRBD1 (5 bases). The V gene's germline CDR1 is LNHDA and CDR2 SQIVND (reference sequence). Between the trimmed V and J ends, which lost 7 bases and 2 bases, there was a span of 15 bases. This CDR3 has 15 residues. Here the CDR3 DNA reads TGTGCCAGTACCACTCTGACAGAAGGCAATCAGCCCCAGCATTTT. It encodes CASTTLTEGNQPQHF.

Here the CDR3 DNA reads TGTGCCAGCAGCTGGACAGGGGGGGCTAACACTGAAGCTTTCTTT. Amino acid sequence: CASSWTGGANTEAFF. This chain connects TRBV7-2 to TRBJ1-1; 10 bases fit TRBD1. The CDR3 is 15 residues long. The trim removed 4 bases at V and 2 bases at J, leaving 4 bases unmatched. Germline lookup yields CDR1 SGHTA and CDR2 FQGNSA.

This chain links TRBV7-9 with TRBJ2-2, with TRBD2 as a possible D gene (5 bases). The CDR3 covers 13 residues. Per the germline V gene, CDR1 is SEHNR and CDR2 is FQNEAQ (reference sequence). Trimming removed 4 bases from V and 4 bases from J, with 7 bases in between. The CDR3 reads CASSWRITGELFF. For the CDR3, the DNA is TGTGCCAGCAGCTGGAGGATCACCGGGGAGCTGTTTTTT.

The J gene is TRBJ1-2, the V gene TRBV7-3, with 8 bases lining up with TRBD1. CDR1 and CDR2 from the germline V gene are SGHTA and FQGTGA. V was pared by 0 bases and J by 8 bases, with 8 bases of the junction left unmatched. The CDR3 sequence is 15 residues long. In nucleotides, the CDR3 is TGTGCCAGCAGCTTAACCGGGACCGGGACAGGAGGCTACACCTTC. This sequence encodes CASSLTGTGTGGYTF.

V usage is TRBV7-8 and J usage is TRBJ2-5, with 7 nucleotides matching TRBD1. Germline V gene lookup returns CDR1 SGHVS and CDR2 FQNEAQ. With V trimmed by 5 bases and J by 5 bases, 5 bases remained unmatched. The CDR3 runs 13 residues. CDR3 bases: TGTGCCAGCAGCGGGACAGTGGGGGAGACCCAGTACTTC. The encoded protein is CASSGTVGETQYF.

The chain joins TRBV7-8 to TRBJ2-1, with TRBD2 matching over 11 bases. The CDR3 runs 15 residues. The junction had 4 bases not matched to a gene; V was cut back by 3 bases and J by 6 bases. Germline CDR1 and CDR2: SGHVS and FQNEAQ. CDR3 DNA sequence: TGTGCCAGCAGCTTGGTAGCGGGGGGGTCCAATGAGCAGTTCTTC. It yields the protein CASSLVAGGSNEQFF.

This clone was recorded once. The chain carries TRBV28 and TRBJ1-5; TRBD1 aligns across 7 bases. The CDR3 runs 15 residues. V shed 3 bases and J 2 bases; nucleotides not matched to a gene: 4. Per the germline V gene, CDR1 is MDHEN and CDR2 is SYDVKM. The CDR3 nucleotides are TGTGCCAGCAGTTTCTACAGGGGCGGCAATCAGCCCCAGCATTTT. Translating gives CASSFYRGGNQPQHF. The full variable domain, completed using reference TRBV28 and TRBJ1-5, is DVKVTQSSRYLVKRTGEKVFLECVQDMDHENMFWYRQDPGLGLRLIYFSYDVKMKEKGDIPEGYSVSREKKERFSLILESASTNQTSMYLCASSFYRGGNQPQHFGDGTRLSIL.

This chain joins TRBV20-1 and TRBJ1-1; D is uncertain. Germline lookup yields CDR1 DFQATT and CDR2 SNEGSKA (reference sequence). There are 11 residues in the CDR3. V lost 3 bases, J lost 10 bases, and 12 bases lay in between. Written as DNA, the CDR3 is TGCAGTGCTAGGGGAGGAGGCGGAGCTTTCTTT. Protein: CSARGGGGAFF.

The chain links TRBV5-1 to TRBJ2-7, with D possibly being TRBD1 (5 bases). The CDR3 loop spans 14 amino acids. Trimming removed 4 bases from V and 0 bases from J, with 11 bases in between. CDR1 and CDR2 (germline): SGHRS, YFSETQ. The CDR3 DNA sequence: TGCGCCAGCAGCCCGATCGGACACTCCTACGAGCAGTACTTC. The encoded protein is CASSPIGHSYEQYF. Together with reference TRBV5-1 and TRBJ2-7, the CDR3 gives the full variable domain: KAGVTQTPRYLIKTRGQQVTLSCSPISGHRSVSWYQQTPGQGLQFLFEYFSETQRNKGNFPGRFSGRQFSNSRSEMNVSTLELGDSALYLCASSPIGHSYEQYFGPGTRLTVT.

V is TRBV12-5 and J is TRBJ1-1; TRBD1 matches 7 bases. Germline V gives CDR1 LGHNT, CDR2 FRNRAP. The CDR3 sequence is 16 residues long. Losses at the gene ends were 7 bases for V and 0 bases for J; bases not matched to a gene: 11. DNA of the CDR3: TGTGCTAGTGCCAATCGGCTGACAGGGATGAACACTGAAGCTTTCTTT. Translated, it gives CASANRLTGMNTEAFF.

The chain recombines TRBV6-4 with TRBJ2-5; D is perhaps TRBD2 (6 bases). V dropped 6 bases and J dropped 13 bases, with 21 bases sitting between them. CDR3 length: 13 residues. Per germline, CDR1 MRHNA and CDR2 SNTAGT. CDR3 in DNA: TGTGCCAGCAGGAAAACGGGACTCCACGGTCGGTACTTC. Translation: CASRKTGLHGRYF.

This clone was counted once. The chain carries TRBV4-2 and TRBJ2-1; the match to TRBD2 covers 16 bases. The CDR3 consists of 21 residues. CDR1 LGHNA and CDR2 YNFKEQ come from the germline V gene. With V trimmed by 4 bases and J by 7 bases, 19 bases remained unmatched. CDR3 region: CASSRINVPGLAGGPVNEQFF. In DNA form, the CDR3 reads TGTGCCAGCAGCCGGATAAATGTCCCGGGACTAGCGGGGGGGCCGGTGAATGAGCAGTTCTTC.

J is TRBJ1-5 and V is TRBV19; 9 bases match TRBD1. Germline V gives CDR1 LNHDA, CDR2 SQIVND (reference sequence). The J segment lost 5 bases and the V segment lost 3 bases, leaving 2 bases of the junction unmatched. The CDR3 extends over 14 amino acids. CDR3 nucleotide sequence: TGTGCCAGTAGTATGACAGGGGGGTATCAGCCCCAGCATTTT. As protein: CASSMTGGYQPQHF.

CDR3 in DNA: TGTGCCAGCAGCCGCCGGGACAGGGTCACAGGCTACACCTTC. It yields the protein CASSRRDRVTGYTF. This chain connects TRBV6-5 to TRBJ1-2; 9 bases are a match to TRBD1. The germline V gene encodes CDR1 MNHEY and CDR2 SVGAGI. Germline trimming cut 6 bases from V and 8 bases from J; bases unmatched to any gene: 10. The CDR3 covers 14 residues.

The J gene is TRBJ2-7, the V gene TRBV7-3; 9 bases align to TRBD2. Losses at the gene ends were 1 base for V and 6 bases for J; bases not matched to a gene: 13. The CDR3 sequence is 17 residues long. The germline V gene has CDR1 SGHTA and CDR2 FQGTGA. CDR3 sequence reads: CASSLIRLAGIRGEQYV. The DNA for the CDR3 is TGTGCCAGCAGCTTAATTCGGCTAGCGGGGATAAGGGGCGAGCAGTACGTC.

This chain connects TRBV12-3 or TRBV12-4 to TRBJ2-7; TRBD1 agrees at 7 bases. V lost 5 bases and J lost 3; bases outside the gene matches: 1. The CDR3 extends over 12 amino acids. The CDR3: CASSRDSYEQYV. The CDR3 region has the DNA TGTGCCAGCAGTAGGGACAGCTACGAGCAGTACGTC.

The J gene is TRBJ2-5, the V gene TRBV18; tentatively, D is TRBD2 (5 bases). Per germline, CDR1 KGHSH and CDR2 LQKENI. Trimming stripped 5 bases from V and 2 bases from J, with 15 bases between. The CDR3 runs to 15 residues. CDR3 protein: CASSAWTHKQETQYF. The DNA for the CDR3 is TGTGCCAGCTCAGCCTGGACTCACAAGCAAGAGACCCAGTACTTC.

The chain couples TRBV3-1 (or the pseudogene TRBV3-2) to TRBJ2-5, with a tentative D call TRBD2 (6 bases). V was trimmed by 0 bases and J by 5 bases, leaving 13 bases between them. Germline CDR1 is LGHDT and CDR2 is YNNKEL (reference sequence). This CDR3 has 15 amino acids. CDR3 in DNA: TGTGCCAGCAGCCAAGAGGCTACTAGCAGGGAGACCCAGTACTTC. The encoded protein is CASSQEATSRETQYF.

The genes are TRBV15 and TRBJ2-5; 10 positions agree with TRBD1. CDR1 and CDR2 (germline): LNHNV, YYDKDF (reference sequence). This CDR3 has 15 residues. V trimming: 3 bases; J trimming: 5 bases; junction bases outside the gene matches: 6. The CDR3 sequence is CATSSETGGGETQYF. DNA of the CDR3: TGTGCCACCAGCAGTGAGACAGGGGGCGGGGAGACCCAGTACTTC. Based on the CDR3 plus reference TRBV15 and TRBJ2-5, the full variable domain is DAMVIQNPRYQVTQFGKPVTLSCSQTLNHNVMYWYQQKSSQAPKLLFHYYDKDFNNEADTPDNFQSRRPNTSFCFLDIRSPGLGDTAMYLCATSSETGGGETQYFGPGTRLLVL.